The present TCR beta chain was sequenced within a study of a mutant IDH1 vaccine in newly diagnosed glioma. Study in general: Treated patients, about 60% male and roughly 40% female, averaged approximately 40 years of age. Regarding the study as a whole: Pseudoprogression seemed unrelated to changes in top peripheral T cell clonotypes. Most patients, around 93%, showed vaccine-induced immune responses.

Method: immunoSEQ multiplex PCR; TCRdb's copy keeps in-frame clones and lacks some. The sample holds tens of thousands of clones, 80% seen once. Time point defined: week 35, safety follow-up. Doses consisted of 300 ug of mutant IDH1 20-mer peptide each, paired with topical imiquimod. Points on this clone: As yet, its antigen is unknown. This sample includes further DNA sequences coding for the same CDR3.

CDR3 length: 14 amino acids. Trimming pared 0 bases from V and 4 bases from J, leaving 12 bases between. Germline V gives CDR1 GTSNPN, CDR2 SVGIG (reference sequence). The gene calls are TRBV30 and TRBJ1-2; D may be TRBD1 (6 bases). The sequence was collected from a middle-aged man with glioma. Some clones in this sample may be carry-over from other donors' samples. Sequenced material: PBMCs, taken from a glioma patient whose treatment included an IDH1 peptide vaccine. As DNA, the CDR3 is TGTGCCTGGAGTGTACAGGGACCACTCTATGGCTACACCTTC. Its protein is CAWSVQGPLYGYTF.